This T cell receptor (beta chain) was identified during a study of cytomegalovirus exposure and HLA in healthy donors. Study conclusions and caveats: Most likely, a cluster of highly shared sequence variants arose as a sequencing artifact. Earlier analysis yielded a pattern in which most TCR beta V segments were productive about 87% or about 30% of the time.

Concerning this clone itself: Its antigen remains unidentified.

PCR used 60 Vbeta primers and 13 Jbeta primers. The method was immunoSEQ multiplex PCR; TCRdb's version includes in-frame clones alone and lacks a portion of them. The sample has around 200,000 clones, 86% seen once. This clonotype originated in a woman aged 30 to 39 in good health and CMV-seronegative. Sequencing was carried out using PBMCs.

The CDR3 loop is CASSPTRQGAWEQYF. The CDR3 nucleotides are TGTGCCAGCAGCCCCACTAGACAGGGGGCTTGGGAGCAGTACTTC. The J gene is TRBJ2-7, the V gene TRBV5-8, with 10 bases fitting TRBD1. Unmatched junction bases numbered 11, after V lost 4 bases and J lost 7 bases. CDR1 and CDR2 (germline): SGHTS, YDEGEE. The CDR3 sequence is 15 residues long.